Sequencing of this TCR beta chain was carried out in a study of blood T cell repertoires in COVID-19. Clones were sequenced by immunoSEQ multiplex PCR, and TCRdb holds only the in-frame ones, with some missing. Seen here are about 260,000 clones, about 90% observed once, and the top ten hold roughly 3.7%. The V end lost 6 bases, the J end lost 4 bases, and 16 bases lay between the germline ends. Germline V CDR1 and CDR2: MNHEY, SVGAGI. The CDR3 consists of 15 residues. This TCR derives from a woman aged 40 to 49 with acute or convalescent COVID-19. The specimen sequenced was peripheral blood. The chain has TRBV6-5 and TRBJ1-5; D remains unclear. CDR3 protein: CASSAETPLNQPQHF. Here the CDR3 DNA reads TGTGCCAGCAGCGCCGAGACACCTTTGAATCAGCCCCAGCATTTT.